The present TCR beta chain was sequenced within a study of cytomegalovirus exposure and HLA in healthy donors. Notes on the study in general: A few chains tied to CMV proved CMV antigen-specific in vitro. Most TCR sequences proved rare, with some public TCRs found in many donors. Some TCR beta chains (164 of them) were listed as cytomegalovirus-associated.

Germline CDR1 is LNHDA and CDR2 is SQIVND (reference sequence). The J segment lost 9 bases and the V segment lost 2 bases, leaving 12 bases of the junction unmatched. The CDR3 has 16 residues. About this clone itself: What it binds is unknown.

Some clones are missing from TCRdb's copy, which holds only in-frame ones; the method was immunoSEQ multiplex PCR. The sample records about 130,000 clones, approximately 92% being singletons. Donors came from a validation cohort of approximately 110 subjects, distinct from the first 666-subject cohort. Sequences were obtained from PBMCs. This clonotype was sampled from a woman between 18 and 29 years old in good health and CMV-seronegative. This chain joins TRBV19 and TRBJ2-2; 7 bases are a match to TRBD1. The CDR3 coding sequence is TGTGCCAGTAGTATACGGAAGGGGGCGGATGGCCGGGAGCTGTTTTTT. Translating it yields CASSIRKGADGRELFF.